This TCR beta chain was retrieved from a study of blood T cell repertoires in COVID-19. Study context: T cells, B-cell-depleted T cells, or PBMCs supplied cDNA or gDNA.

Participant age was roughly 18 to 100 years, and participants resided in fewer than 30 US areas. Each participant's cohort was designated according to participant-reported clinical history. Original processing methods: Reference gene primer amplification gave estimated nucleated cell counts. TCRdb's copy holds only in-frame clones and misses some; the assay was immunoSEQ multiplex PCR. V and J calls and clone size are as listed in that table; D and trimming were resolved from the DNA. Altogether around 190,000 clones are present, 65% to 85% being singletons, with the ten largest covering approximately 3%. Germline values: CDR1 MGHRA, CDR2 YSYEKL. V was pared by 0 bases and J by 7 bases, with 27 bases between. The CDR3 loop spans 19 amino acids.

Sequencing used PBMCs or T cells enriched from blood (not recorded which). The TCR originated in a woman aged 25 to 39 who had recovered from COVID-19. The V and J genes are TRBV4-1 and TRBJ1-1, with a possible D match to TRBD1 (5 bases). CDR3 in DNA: TGCGCCAGCAGCCAAGATCGGGTTCAGCGTGACATTTGGGGCCATGAAGCTTTCTTT. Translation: CASSQDRVQRDIWGHEAFF.